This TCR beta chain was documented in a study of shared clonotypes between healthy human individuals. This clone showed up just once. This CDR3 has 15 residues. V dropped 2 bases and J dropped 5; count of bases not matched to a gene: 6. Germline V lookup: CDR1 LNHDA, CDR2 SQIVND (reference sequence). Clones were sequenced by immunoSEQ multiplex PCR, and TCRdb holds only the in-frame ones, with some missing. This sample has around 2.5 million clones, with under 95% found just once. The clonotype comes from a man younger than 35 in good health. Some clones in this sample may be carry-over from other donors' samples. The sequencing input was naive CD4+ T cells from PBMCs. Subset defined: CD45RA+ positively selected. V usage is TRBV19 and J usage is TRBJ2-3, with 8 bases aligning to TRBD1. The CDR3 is CASSIRQGAGDTQYF. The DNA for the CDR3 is TGTGCCAGTAGTATACGGCAGGGGGCGGGAGATACGCAGTATTTT.